These T cell receptor beta chains were read from a single sample in a study of Ad26.COV2.S vaccination and SARS-CoV-2 variants. Produced via immunoSEQ multiplex PCR; TCRdb's table is partial and in-frame only. This sample carries fewer than 800,000 clones, around 89% of them seen once, and the ten largest clones take about 1.5%. The sample in question was peripheral blood, obtained in a trial of Ad26.COV2.S vaccine versus placebo. The receptors shown here come from a person between 18 and 59 years old who received the Ad26.COV2.S COVID-19 vaccine or a placebo. The CDR3 runs from the conserved cysteine through the conserved F or W. A D gene is named only where the DNA matches it firmly. A clone size is listed for some rows: how often the clone was seen (once, few, many), or a class if it is expanded.

CDR3 length: 15; V gene: TRBV5-1; clone size: -; J gene: TRBJ2-2; D gene: -; CDR3 DNA: TGCGCCAGCAGCTTGGGGGCATCGAACACCGGGGAGCTGTTTTTT; CDR3 protein: CASSLGASNTGELFF
CDR3 length: 15; V gene: TRBV7-6; clone size: -; J gene: TRBJ2-7; D gene: -; CDR3 DNA: TGTGCCAGCAGCTTATCCCCGGGGGAGTCCTACGAGCAGTACTTC; CDR3 protein: CASSLSPGESYEQYF
CDR3 length: 13; V gene: TRBV5-1; clone size: -; J gene: TRBJ1-2; D gene: -; CDR3 DNA: TGCGCCAGCAGCCTACCCGGGACCTATGGCTACACCTTC; CDR3 protein: CASSLPGTYGYTF
CDR3 length: 12; V gene: TRBV10-3; clone size: -; J gene: TRBJ2-2; D gene: -; CDR3 DNA: TGTGCCATCAGTGAAGGGACCGGGGAGCTGTTTTTT; CDR3 protein: CAISEGTGELFF
CDR3 length: 19; V gene: TRBV4-2; clone size: -; J gene: TRBJ2-1; D gene: TRBD2; CDR3 DNA: TGTGCCAGCAGCCAATTGGGGGGGACTAGCGGGAGCTCCTACAATGAGCAGTTCTTC; CDR3 protein: CASSQLGGTSGSSYNEQFF
CDR3 length: 17; V gene: TRBV5-4; clone size: -; J gene: TRBJ2-3; D gene: -; CDR3 DNA: TGTGCCAGCAGCTTACCGGGACCTTTTCGGGGCACAGATACGCAGTATTTT; CDR3 protein: CASSLPGPFRGTDTQYF
CDR3 length: 14; V gene: TRBV5-6; clone size: -; J gene: TRBJ2-7; D gene: -; CDR3 DNA: TGTGCCACCTCGCTTGGGGTCACCCCCTACGAGCAGTACTTC; CDR3 protein: CATSLGVTPYEQYF
CDR3 length: 15; V gene: TRBV18; clone size: -; J gene: TRBJ1-4; D gene: TRBD1; CDR3 DNA: TGTGCCAGCTCACGCCGGGGACAGGCAGATGAAAAACTGTTTTTT; CDR3 protein: CASSRRGQADEKLFF
CDR3 length: 18; V gene: TRBV19; clone size: once; J gene: TRBJ2-1; D gene: TRBD1; CDR3 DNA: TGTGCCAGTAGTAGTGCCGGGACAGGGATTATTCGTGGCAATGAGCAGTTCTTC; CDR3 protein: CASSSAGTGIIRGNEQFF
CDR3 length: 16; V gene: TRBV4-3; clone size: -; J gene: TRBJ1-5; D gene: -; CDR3 DNA: TGCGCCAGCAGCCAAGAAGTGGCCCCTACTTATCAGCCCCAGCATTTT; CDR3 protein: CASSQEVAPTYQPQHF
CDR3 length: 13; V gene: TRBV6-5; clone size: -; J gene: TRBJ1-2; D gene: -; CDR3 DNA: TGTGCCAGCAGTTATGCTTGGAACTATGGCTACACCTTC; CDR3 protein: CASSYAWNYGYTF
CDR3 length: 14; V gene: TRBV5-1; clone size: -; J gene: TRBJ1-4; D gene: TRBD1; CDR3 DNA: TGCGCCAGCAGCTTCCAGGGGGCTGATGAAAAACTGTTTTTT; CDR3 protein: CASSFQGADEKLFF
CDR3 length: 15; V gene: TRBV3-1/TRBV3-2; clone size: -; J gene: TRBJ1-1; D gene: -; CDR3 DNA: TGTGCCAGCAGCCAAGGGGGGGGAGTGAACACTGAAGCTTTCTTT; CDR3 protein: CASSQGGGVNTEAFF
CDR3 length: 16; V gene: TRBV15; clone size: -; J gene: TRBJ2-3; D gene: TRBD2; CDR3 DNA: TGTGCCACCAGCAGAGATAGGGCGGGAGGGTCAGATACGCAGTATTTT; CDR3 protein: CATSRDRAGGSDTQYF
CDR3 length: 15; V gene: TRBV3-1/TRBV3-2; clone size: -; J gene: TRBJ1-2; D gene: -; CDR3 DNA: TGTGCCAGCAGCTTAAAATCAGGGACTAACTATGGCTACACCTTC; CDR3 protein: CASSLKSGTNYGYTF
CDR3 length: 15; V gene: TRBV9; clone size: once; J gene: TRBJ1-6; D gene: TRBD1; CDR3 DNA: TGTGCCAGCAGTGAAGTGTGGGACAGGGCTTCACCCCTCCACTTT; CDR3 protein: CASSEVWDRASPLHF
CDR3 length: 12; V gene: TRBV7-2; clone size: -; J gene: TRBJ2-2; D gene: -; CDR3 DNA: TGTGCCAGCAGCCTAGATCCCGGGGAGCTGTTTTTT; CDR3 protein: CASSLDPGELFF
CDR3 length: 16; V gene: TRBV6-5; clone size: -; J gene: TRBJ1-2; D gene: TRBD1; CDR3 DNA: TGTGCCAGCAGTTACAAAGGACAGGGAGGTGCCTATGGCTACACCTTC; CDR3 protein: CASSYKGQGGAYGYTF
CDR3 length: 14; V gene: TRBV7-9; clone size: -; J gene: TRBJ1-6; D gene: -; CDR3 DNA: TGTGCCAGCAGCCCGTTGGGGGAGGGTTCACCCCTCCACTTT; CDR3 protein: CASSPLGEGSPLHF
CDR3 length: 20; V gene: TRBV4-1; clone size: -; J gene: TRBJ2-1; D gene: TRBD2; CDR3 DNA: TGCGCCAGCAGCCAAGATCCCCCGGGACTAGCGGGGGGGAGCTACAATGAGCAGTTCTTC; CDR3 protein: CASSQDPPGLAGGSYNEQFF
CDR3 length: 14; V gene: TRBV2; clone size: -; J gene: TRBJ2-2; D gene: -; CDR3 DNA: TGTGCCAGCAGTGCCCGCGGGCGGGGCTGGGAGCTGTTTTTT; CDR3 protein: CASSARGRGWELFF
CDR3 length: 16; V gene: TRBV6-2/TRBV6-3; clone size: -; J gene: TRBJ2-3; D gene: TRBD1; CDR3 DNA: TGTGCCAGCAGTTATCTGAGGACAGGGTTAACAGATACGCAGTATTTT; CDR3 protein: CASSYLRTGLTDTQYF
CDR3 length: 12; V gene: TRBV24-1; clone size: -; J gene: TRBJ2-2; D gene: -; CDR3 DNA: TGTGCCACCAGTGTCTTAACCGGGGAGCTGTTTTTT; CDR3 protein: CATSVLTGELFF
CDR3 length: 14; V gene: TRBV19; clone size: -; J gene: TRBJ2-7; D gene: -; CDR3 DNA: TGTGCCAGTAGTATTGGGACATCCTCCTACGAGCAGTACTTC; CDR3 protein: CASSIGTSSYEQYF
CDR3 length: 13; V gene: TRBV19; clone size: -; J gene: TRBJ2-1; D gene: -; CDR3 DNA: TGTGCCAGTAGCCGCAGGGACGGGAGTGAGCAGTTCTTC; CDR3 protein: CASSRRDGSEQFF